This T cell receptor beta chain was sequenced during a study of blood T cell repertoires in COVID-19. Study background: Researchers got acute and convalescent COVID-19 samples from the United States, Italy and Spain. PBMCs, B-cell-depleted T cells, or T cells provided the cDNA or gDNA that made up the material.

Germline V gene data show CDR1 as SGHAT and CDR2 as FQNNGV. This CDR3 spans 15 amino acids. Trimming pared 5 bases from V and 3 bases from J, leaving 16 bases between. Authors' data handling: Cell counts per sample came from amplifying reference gene primers. Assay: immunoSEQ multiplex PCR; the TCRdb copy retains only in-frame clones and omits some. The V and J calls and the clone size are those of that table, but D and trimming were determined from the DNA. The profile shows about 130,000 clones, roughly 83% of them singletons. The chain joins TRBV11-2 to TRBJ2-5; possible D gene TRBD1, 6 bases. Sequenced sample: peripheral blood. This sequence was found in a woman older than 75 with acute or convalescent COVID-19. The CDR3 DNA follows: TGTGCCAGCAGCCTGGGACAATCTAGGGAAGAGACCCAGTACTTC. Residues: CASSLGQSREETQYF.